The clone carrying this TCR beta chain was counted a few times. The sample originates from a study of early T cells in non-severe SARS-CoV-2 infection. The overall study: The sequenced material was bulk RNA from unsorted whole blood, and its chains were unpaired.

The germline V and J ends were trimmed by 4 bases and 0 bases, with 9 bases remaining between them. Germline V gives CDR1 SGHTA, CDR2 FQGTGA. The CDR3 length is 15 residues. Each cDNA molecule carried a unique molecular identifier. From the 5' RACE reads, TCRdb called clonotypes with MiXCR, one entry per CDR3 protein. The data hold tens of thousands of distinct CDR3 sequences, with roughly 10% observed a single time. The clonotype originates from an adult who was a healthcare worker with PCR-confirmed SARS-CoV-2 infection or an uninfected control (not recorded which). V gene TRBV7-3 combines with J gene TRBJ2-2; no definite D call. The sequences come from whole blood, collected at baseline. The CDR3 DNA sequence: TGTGCCAGCAGCTCCGCCTCCTCGAACACCGGGGAGCTGTTTTTT. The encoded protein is CASSSASSNTGELFF. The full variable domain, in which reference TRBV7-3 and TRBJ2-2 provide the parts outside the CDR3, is GAGVSQTPSNKVTEKGKYVELRCDPISGHTALYWYRQSLGQGPEFLIYFQGTGAADDSGLPNDRFFAVRPEGSVSTLKIQRTERGDSAVYLCASSSASSNTGELFFGEGSRLTVL.